This TCR beta chain was sequenced in a study of T cell responses to AZD1222 COVID-19 vaccine. Study findings and constraints: Clonal diversity was possibly underestimated, and the donors were mostly white British, with more females. Per reports, nearly half of all spike-specific TCRs target regions that are unmutated in variants. Breadth and depth of Spike-specific TCRs rose after two AZD1222 doses.

Measured with immunoSEQ multiplex PCR; TCRdb has only the in-frame clones, and not every one. Of 120,000 to 150,000 clones listed, around 89% are singletons. The CDR3 has 15 amino acids. The germline V and J ends were trimmed by 6 bases and 4 bases, with 19 bases remaining between them. Looked up from germline, CDR1 is SGHKS and CDR2 is YYEKEE (reference sequence). In the case of this clone: The target antigen is unknown.

This receptor was identified in an adult who received the AZD1222 COVID-19 vaccine. The gene calls are TRBV5-5 and TRBJ2-5; TRBD1 might be the D (5 bases). Here the sequenced sample was peripheral blood, taken 28 days after the second AZD1222 dose. The CDR3 region has the DNA TGTGCCAGCAACGGCAAAGACAGACTCTCAGAGACCCAGTACTTC. As protein: CASNGKDRLSETQYF.